These 11 T cell receptor beta chains originate from one sample sequenced in a study of shared clonotypes between healthy human individuals. The data were produced by immunoSEQ multiplex PCR, yet TCRdb's version contains in-frame clones alone and is incomplete. Here the sample spans over 850,000 clones, roughly 74% being singletons. The material sequenced was memory CD4+ T cells from PBMCs. Noted subset: CD45RA-negative fraction. These receptors all stem from a man aged 18 to 29 in good health. Some clones in this sample may be carry-over from other donors' samples.

V usage is TRBV6-6 and J usage is TRBJ1-2; TRBD1 matches at 7 bases. The CDR3 sequence is 14 residues long. The germline V gene encodes CDR1 MNHNY and CDR2 SVGAGI (reference sequence). Trimming cost V 4 bases and J 6 bases; bases outside gene matches: 8. The CDR3 region has the DNA TGTGCCAGCAGTTTTGATAGGGGGCCGGATGGCTACACCTTC. It yields the protein CASSFDRGPDGYTF.

The V call is TRBV18, the J call TRBJ2-5; 13 bases map to TRBD2. The CDR3 sequence is 18 residues long. The germline V gene encodes CDR1 KGHSH and CDR2 LQKENI. The V and J ends lost 3 bases and 2 bases, in that order; junction bases with no gene match: 9. The CDR3 here is CASSPSAAGLAGQETQYF. The CDR3 DNA reads TGTGCCAGCTCACCTTCGGCGGCGGGACTAGCGGGGCAAGAGACCCAGTACTTC.

To note about this clone: The sample holds other DNA sequences that translate to the same CDR3. The V and J genes are TRBV18 and TRBJ2-5; D assignment may be TRBD1 or TRBD2 (5 bases each). Germline lookup yields CDR1 KGHSH and CDR2 LQKENI. V lost 1 base and J lost 2, with 5 bases in between. This CDR3 has 13 amino acids. The DNA for the CDR3 is TGTGCCAGCTCACCACGGGGGCAAGAGACCCAGTACTTC. Protein product: CASSPRGQETQYF.

The V call is TRBV11-2, the J call TRBJ2-2; D not certain. There are 14 residues in the CDR3. Between the trimmed V and J ends, which lost 4 bases and 3 bases, there was a span of 9 bases. The germline V gene has CDR1 SGHAT and CDR2 FQNNGV. CDR3 bases: TGTGCCAGCAGCTCCTACTTGGACACCGGGGAGCTGTTTTTT. This translates into CASSSYLDTGELFF.

As concerns this clone: A clone one base away is much larger, so this may be a read error. The sample contains more than one DNA sequence encoding this CDR3. This sequence joins TRBV5-1 and TRBJ2-3, with D hard to call. The germline V gene has CDR1 SGHRS and CDR2 YFSETQ. The V end was cut by 0 bases, the J end by 2 bases, with 10 bases between. The CDR3 runs to 15 residues. The CDR3 DNA reads as TGCGCCAGCAGCTTGGGCACTACCTACACAGATACGCAGTATTTT. It encodes CASSLGTTYTDTQYF.

The V and J genes are TRBV30 and TRBJ2-7, with 8 bases that match TRBD2. Unmatched junction bases numbered 12, after V lost 0 bases and J lost 2 bases. Germline V gives CDR1 GTSNPN, CDR2 SVGIG (reference sequence). The CDR3 has 17 residues. DNA for the CDR3: TGTGCCTGGAGTGTACTGACCGGACTAGCCGGGACCTACGAGCAGTACTTC. Translated: CAWSVLTGLAGTYEQYF.

The chain uses TRBV6-5 and TRBJ1-5, with D uncertain. Germline-derived CDR1 and CDR2 are MNHEY and SVGAGI. The CDR3 contains 14 residues. The V gene lost 6 bases and the J gene lost 2 bases, with 11 bases spanning the gap. The CDR3 here is CASSRGRGNQPQHF. The CDR3, as DNA: TGTGCCAGCAGCCGAGGAAGGGGCAATCAGCCCCAGCATTTT.

V and J are TRBV5-4 and TRBJ2-7, with 9 positions matching TRBD1. Germline V lookup: CDR1 SGHNT, CDR2 YYREEE (reference sequence). The CDR3 spans 16 residues. V was pared by 4 bases and J by 3 bases, with 11 bases of the junction left unmatched. For the CDR3, the DNA is TGTGCCAGCAGCCCTCCTCCGGGACAGGGCCACTACGAGCAGTACTTC. It encodes CASSPPPGQGHYEQYF.

The J gene is TRBJ2-3, the V gene TRBV6-4; D is uncertain. Trimming removed 0 bases at V and 2 bases at J, with 9 bases between. This CDR3 has 15 amino acids. From germline, CDR1 is MRHNA and CDR2 SNTAGT. CDR3 amino acids: CASSDSGADTDTQYF. CDR3 nucleotide sequence: TGTGCCAGCAGTGACTCGGGCGCGGACACAGATACGCAGTATTTT.

This chain connects TRBV7-8 to TRBJ1-4; tentative D call: TRBD1 (5 bases). The CDR3 is 13 residues long. The germline CDR1 and CDR2 sequences are SGHVS and FQNEAQ. V gave up 5 bases and J gave up 4 bases, with 8 bases separating them. CDR3 sequence: CASSPGGNEKLFF. DNA for the CDR3: TGTGCCAGCAGCCCTGGGGGTAATGAAAAACTGTTTTTT. The full variable domain, completed using reference TRBV7-8 and TRBJ1-4, is GAGVSQSPRYKVAKRGQDVALRCDPISGHVSLFWYQQALGQGPEFLTYFQNEAQLDKSGLPSDRFFAERPEGSVSTLKIQRTQQEDSAVYLCASSPGGNEKLFFGSGTQLSVL.

The CDR3 bases are TGCAGCGTCGAGGGGGGGAGCGGCTACAATGAGCAGTTCTTC. Encoded protein: CSVEGGSGYNEQFF. This chain links TRBV29-1 with TRBJ2-1; a weak D match, TRBD2 (7 bases). V gave up 6 bases and J gave up 3 bases, with 15 bases separating them. The CDR3 sequence is 14 residues long. The germline V gene encodes CDR1 SQVTM and CDR2 ANQGSEA.